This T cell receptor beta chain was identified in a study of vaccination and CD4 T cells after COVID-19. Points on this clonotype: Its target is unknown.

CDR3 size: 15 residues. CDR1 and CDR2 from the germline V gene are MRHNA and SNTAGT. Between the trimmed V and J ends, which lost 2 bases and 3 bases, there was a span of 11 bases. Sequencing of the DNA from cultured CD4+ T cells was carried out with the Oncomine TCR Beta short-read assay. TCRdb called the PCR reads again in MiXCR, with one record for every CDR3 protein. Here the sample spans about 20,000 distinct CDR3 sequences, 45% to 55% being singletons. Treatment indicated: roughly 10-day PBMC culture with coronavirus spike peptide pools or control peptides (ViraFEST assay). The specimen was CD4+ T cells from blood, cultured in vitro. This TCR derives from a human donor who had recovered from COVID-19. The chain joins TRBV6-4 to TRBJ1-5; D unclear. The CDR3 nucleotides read TGTGCCAGCAGTGACAGTGCAGGACCCAATCAGCCCCAGCATTTT. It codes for CASSDSAGPNQPQHF.